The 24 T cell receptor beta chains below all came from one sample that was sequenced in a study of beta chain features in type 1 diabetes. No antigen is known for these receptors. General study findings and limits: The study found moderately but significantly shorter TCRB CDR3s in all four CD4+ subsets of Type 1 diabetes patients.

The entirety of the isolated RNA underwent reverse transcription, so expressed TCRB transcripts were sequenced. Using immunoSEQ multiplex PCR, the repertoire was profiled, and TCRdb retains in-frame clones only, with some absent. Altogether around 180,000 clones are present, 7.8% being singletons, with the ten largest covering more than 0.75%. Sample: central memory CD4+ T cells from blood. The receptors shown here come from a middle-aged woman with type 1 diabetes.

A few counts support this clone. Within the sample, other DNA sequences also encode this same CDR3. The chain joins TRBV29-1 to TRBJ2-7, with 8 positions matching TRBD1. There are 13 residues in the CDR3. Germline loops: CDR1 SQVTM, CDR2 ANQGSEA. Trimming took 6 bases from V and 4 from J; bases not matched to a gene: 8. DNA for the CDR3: TGCAGCGTCCCCGGACAGGGAAATTACGAGCAGTACTTC. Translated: CSVPGQGNYEQYF.

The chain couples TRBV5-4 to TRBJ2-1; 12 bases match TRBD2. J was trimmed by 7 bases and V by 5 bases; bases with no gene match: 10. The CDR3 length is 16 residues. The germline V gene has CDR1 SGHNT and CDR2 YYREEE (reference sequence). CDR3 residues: CASRGASGRARNEQFF. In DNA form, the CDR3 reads TGTGCCAGCAGGGGTGCTAGCGGGAGGGCTCGGAATGAGCAGTTCTTC.

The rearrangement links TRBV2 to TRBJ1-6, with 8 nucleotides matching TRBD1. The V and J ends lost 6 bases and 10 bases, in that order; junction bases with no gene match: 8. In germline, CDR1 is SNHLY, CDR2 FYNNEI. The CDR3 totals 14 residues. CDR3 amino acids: CASSTTGGSSPLHF. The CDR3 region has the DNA TGTGCCAGCAGCACTACAGGGGGGAGCTCACCCCTCCACTTT.

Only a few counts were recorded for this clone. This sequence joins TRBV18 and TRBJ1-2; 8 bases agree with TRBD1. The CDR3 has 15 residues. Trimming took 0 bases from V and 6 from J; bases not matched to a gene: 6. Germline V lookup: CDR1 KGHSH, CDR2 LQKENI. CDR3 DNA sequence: TGTGCCAGCTCACCACCCGGACAGGGAGTAGATGGCTACACCTTC. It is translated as CASSPPGQGVDGYTF.

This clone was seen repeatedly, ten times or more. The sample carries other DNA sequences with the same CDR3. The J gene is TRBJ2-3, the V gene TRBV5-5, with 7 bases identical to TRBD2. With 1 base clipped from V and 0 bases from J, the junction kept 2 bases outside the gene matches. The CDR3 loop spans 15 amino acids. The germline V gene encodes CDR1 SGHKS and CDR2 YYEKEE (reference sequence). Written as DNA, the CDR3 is TGTGCCAGCAGCTTGCCAGCGGGGAGCACAGATACGCAGTATTTT. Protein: CASSLPAGSTDTQYF. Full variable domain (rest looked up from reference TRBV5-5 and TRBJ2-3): DAGVTQSPTHLIKTRGQQVTLRCSPISGHKSVSWYQQVLGQGPQFIFQYYEKEERGRGNFPDRFSARQFPNYSSELNVNALLLGDSALYLCASSLPAGSTDTQYFGPGTRLTVL.

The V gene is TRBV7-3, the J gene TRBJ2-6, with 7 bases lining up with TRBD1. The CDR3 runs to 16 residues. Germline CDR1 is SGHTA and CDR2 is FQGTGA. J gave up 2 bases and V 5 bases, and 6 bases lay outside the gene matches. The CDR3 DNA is TGTGCCAGCAGCGCGTATCAGGGGGCTGGGGCCAACGTCCTGACTTTC. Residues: CASSAYQGAGANVLTF.

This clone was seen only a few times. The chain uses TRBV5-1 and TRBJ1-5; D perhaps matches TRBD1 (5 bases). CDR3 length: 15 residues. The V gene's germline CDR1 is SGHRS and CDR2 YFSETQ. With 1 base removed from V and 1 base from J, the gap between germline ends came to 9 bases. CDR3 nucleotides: TGCGCCAGCAGCTTGACGGCAGGGAGCAATCAGCCCCAGCATTTT. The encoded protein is CASSLTAGSNQPQHF.

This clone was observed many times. The CDR3 DNA follows: TGTGCCAGCAGCCCCACAGGGGGGAAAAACATTCAGTACTTC. Its translation is CASSPTGGKNIQYF. The chain couples TRBV7-3 to TRBJ2-4, with 8 bases fitting TRBD1. CDR1 SGHTA and CDR2 FQGTGA come from the germline V gene. Trimming cost V 5 bases and J 4 bases; bases outside gene matches: 4. The CDR3 loop spans 14 amino acids.

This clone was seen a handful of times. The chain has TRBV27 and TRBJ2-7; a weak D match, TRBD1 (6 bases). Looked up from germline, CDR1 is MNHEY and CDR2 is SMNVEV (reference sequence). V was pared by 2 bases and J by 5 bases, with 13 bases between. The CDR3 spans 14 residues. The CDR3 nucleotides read TGTGCCAGCAGTTTAGAAGGCCCAGGGGACGAGCAGTACTTC. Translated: CASSLEGPGDEQYF.

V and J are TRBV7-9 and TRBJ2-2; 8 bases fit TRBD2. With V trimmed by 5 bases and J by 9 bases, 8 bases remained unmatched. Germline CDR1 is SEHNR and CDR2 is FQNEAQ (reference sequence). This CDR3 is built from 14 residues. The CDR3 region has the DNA TGTGCCAGCAGCATCGGGACTAGTCAGAGGGAGCTGTTTTTT. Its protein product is CASSIGTSQRELFF.

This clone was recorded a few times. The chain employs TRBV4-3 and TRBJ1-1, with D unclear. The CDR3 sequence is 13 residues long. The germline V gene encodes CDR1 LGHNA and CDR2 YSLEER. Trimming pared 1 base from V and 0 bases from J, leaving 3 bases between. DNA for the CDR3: TGCGCCAGCAGCCAAGTCATGAACACTGAAGCTTTCTTT. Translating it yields CASSQVMNTEAFF.

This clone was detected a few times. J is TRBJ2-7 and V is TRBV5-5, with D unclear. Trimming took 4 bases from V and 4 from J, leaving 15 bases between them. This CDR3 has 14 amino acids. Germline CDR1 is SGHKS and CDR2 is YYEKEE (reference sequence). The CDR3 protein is CASSVRWSEYEQYF. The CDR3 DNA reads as TGTGCCAGCAGCGTACGGTGGAGCGAGTACGAGCAGTACTTC.

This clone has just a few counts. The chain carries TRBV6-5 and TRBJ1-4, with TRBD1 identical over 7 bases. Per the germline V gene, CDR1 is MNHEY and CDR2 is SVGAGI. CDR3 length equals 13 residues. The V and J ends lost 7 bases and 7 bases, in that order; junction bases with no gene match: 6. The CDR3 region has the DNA TGTGCCAGCAAAAGGGGGCTTAGTGAAAAACTGTTTTTT. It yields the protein CASKRGLSEKLFF.

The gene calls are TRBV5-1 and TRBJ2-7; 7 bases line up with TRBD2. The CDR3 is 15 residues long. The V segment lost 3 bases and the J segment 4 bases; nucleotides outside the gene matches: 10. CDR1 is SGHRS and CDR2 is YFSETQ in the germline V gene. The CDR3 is CASSYPPGGSYEQYF. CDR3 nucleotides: TGCGCCAGCAGCTACCCGCCCGGGGGGTCGTACGAGCAGTACTTC.

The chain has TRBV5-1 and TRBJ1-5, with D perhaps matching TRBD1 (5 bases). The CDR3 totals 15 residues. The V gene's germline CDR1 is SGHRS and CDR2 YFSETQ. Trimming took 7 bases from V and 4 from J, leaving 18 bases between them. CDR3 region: CASAEGGRGNQPQHF. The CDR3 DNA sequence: TGCGCCAGCGCCGAGGGTGGGAGGGGAAATCAGCCCCAGCATTTT.

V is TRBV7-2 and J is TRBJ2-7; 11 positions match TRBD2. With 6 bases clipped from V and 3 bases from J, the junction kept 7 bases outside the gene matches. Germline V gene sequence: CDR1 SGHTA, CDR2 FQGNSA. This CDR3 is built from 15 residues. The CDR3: CASSPTSGGNYEQYF. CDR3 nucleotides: TGTGCCAGCAGTCCTACTAGCGGGGGCAACTACGAGCAGTACTTC.

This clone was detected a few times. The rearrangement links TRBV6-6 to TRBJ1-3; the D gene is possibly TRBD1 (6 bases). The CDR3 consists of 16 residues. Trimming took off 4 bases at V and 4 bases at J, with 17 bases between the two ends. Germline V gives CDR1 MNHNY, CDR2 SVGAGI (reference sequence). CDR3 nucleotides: TGTGCCAGCAGTTCGCAACAGGGAAGATCCGGAAACACCATATATTTT. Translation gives CASSSQQGRSGNTIYF.

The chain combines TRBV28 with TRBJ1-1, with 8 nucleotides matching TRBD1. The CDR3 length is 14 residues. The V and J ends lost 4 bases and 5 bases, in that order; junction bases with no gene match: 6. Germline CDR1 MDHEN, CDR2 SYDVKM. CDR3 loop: CASSSGGAWTEAFF. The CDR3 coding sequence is TGTGCCAGCAGTTCAGGGGGCGCCTGGACTGAAGCTTTCTTT.

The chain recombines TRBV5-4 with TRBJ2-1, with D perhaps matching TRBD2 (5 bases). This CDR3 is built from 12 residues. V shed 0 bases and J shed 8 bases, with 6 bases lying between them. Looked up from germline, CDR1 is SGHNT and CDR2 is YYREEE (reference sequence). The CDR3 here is CASSLELDEQFF. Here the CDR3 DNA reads TGTGCCAGCAGCTTGGAACTAGATGAGCAGTTCTTC.

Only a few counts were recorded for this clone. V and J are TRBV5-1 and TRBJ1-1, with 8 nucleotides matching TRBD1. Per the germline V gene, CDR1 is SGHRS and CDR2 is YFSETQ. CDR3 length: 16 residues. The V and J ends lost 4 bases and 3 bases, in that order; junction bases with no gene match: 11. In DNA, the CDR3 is TGCGCCAGCAGCAGACAATCAGGGGGCCCGGACACTGAAGCTTTCTTT. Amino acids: CASSRQSGGPDTEAFF.

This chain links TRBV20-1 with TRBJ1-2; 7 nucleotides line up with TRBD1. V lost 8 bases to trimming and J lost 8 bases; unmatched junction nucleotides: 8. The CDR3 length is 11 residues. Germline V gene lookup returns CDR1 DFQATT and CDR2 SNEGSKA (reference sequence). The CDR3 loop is CSPGTERGYTF. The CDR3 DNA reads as TGCAGTCCGGGGACAGAAAGGGGCTACACCTTC.

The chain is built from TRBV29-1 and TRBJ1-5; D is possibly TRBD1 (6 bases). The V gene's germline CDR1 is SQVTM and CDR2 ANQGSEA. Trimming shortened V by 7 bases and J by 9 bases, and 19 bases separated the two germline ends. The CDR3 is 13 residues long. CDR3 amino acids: CSAVLKEGGPQHF. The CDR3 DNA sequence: TGCAGCGCCGTCCTCAAAGAAGGGGGGCCCCAGCATTTT. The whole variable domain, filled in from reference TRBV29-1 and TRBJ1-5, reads SAVISQKPSRDICQRGTSLTIQCQVDSQVTMMFWYRQQPGQSLTLIATANQGSEATYESGFVIDKFPISRPNLTFSTLTVSNMSPEDSSIYLCSAVLKEGGPQHFGDGTRLSIL.

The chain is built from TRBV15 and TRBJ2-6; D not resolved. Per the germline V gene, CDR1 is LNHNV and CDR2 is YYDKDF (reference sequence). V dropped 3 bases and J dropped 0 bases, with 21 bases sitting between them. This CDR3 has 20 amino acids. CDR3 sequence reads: CATSRSTPNTFFSGANVLTF. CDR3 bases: TGTGCCACCAGCAGGAGTACGCCGAATACGTTCTTCTCTGGGGCCAACGTCCTGACTTTC.

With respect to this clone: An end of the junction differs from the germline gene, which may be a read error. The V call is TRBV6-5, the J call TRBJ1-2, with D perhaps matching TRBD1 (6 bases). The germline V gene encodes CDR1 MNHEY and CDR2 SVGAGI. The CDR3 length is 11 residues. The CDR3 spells CASSLGGQWVF. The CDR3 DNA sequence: TGTGCCAGCAGTTTGGGGGGGCAATGGGTCTTC.